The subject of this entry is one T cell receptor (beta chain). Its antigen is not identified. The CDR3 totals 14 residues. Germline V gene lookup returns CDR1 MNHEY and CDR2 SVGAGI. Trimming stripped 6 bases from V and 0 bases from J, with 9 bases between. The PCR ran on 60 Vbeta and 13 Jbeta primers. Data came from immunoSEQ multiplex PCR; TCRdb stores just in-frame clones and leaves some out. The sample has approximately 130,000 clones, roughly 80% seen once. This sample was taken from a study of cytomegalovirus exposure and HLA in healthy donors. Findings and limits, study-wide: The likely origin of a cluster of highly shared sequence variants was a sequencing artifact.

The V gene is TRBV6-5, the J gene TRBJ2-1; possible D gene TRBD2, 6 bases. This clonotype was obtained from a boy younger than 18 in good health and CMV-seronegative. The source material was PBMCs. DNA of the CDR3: TGTGCCAGCAGCCCGGGACTCTCCTACAATGAGCAGTTCTTC. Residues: CASSPGLSYNEQFF.